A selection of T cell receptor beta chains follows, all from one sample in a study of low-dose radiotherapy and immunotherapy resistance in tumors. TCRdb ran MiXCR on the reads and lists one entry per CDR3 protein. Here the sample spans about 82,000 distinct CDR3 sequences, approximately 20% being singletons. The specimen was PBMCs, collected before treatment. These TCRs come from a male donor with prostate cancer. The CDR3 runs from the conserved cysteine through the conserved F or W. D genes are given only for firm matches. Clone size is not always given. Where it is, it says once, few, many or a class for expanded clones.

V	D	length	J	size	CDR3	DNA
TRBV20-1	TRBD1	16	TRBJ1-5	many	CSATGQGVIGNQPQHF	TGCAGTGCTACGGGACAGGGGGTGATTGGCAATCAGCCCCAGCATTTT
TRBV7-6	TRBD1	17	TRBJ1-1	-	CASSLEGWGTGTTEAFF	TGTGCCAGCAGCTTAGAGGGTTGGGGGACAGGGACCACTGAAGCTTTCTTT
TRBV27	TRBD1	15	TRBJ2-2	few	CASTTWTGNTGELFF	TGTGCCAGCACTACCTGGACAGGGAACACCGGGGAGCTGTTTTTT
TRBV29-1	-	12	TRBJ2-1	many	CSAKNLQGWQFF	TGCAGCGCGAAGAACTTACAGGGTTGGCAGTTCTTC
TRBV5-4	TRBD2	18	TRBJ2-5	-	CASSPGTSGGFQQETQYF	TGTGCCAGCAGCCCGGGGACTAGCGGGGGTTTCCAACAAGAGACCCAGTACTTC
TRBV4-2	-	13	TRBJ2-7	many	CASSQEAGSEQYF	TGTGCCAGCAGCCAAGAGGCGGGGTCCGAGCAGTACTTC
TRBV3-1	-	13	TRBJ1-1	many	CASSHGLAREAFF	TGTGCCAGCAGCCACGGGTTAGCCAGGGAGGCTTTCTTT
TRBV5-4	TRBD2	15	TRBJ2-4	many	CASSQSLAAGNIQYF	TGTGCCAGCAGCCAGTCACTAGCGGCAGGGAACATTCAGTACTTC
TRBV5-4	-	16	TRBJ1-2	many	CASSLLRNGANYGYTF	TGTGCCAGCAGCTTGTTGAGGAATGGGGCTAACTATGGCTACACCTTC
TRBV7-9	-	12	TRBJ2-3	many	CASSSTADTQYF	TGTGCCAGCAGCTCCACAGCAGATACGCAGTATTTT
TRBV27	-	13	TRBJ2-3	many	CASSFWGADTQYF	TGTGCCAGCAGTTTTTGGGGCGCAGATACGCAGTATTTT
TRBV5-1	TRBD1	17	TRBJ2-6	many	CASSLGQGSSGANVLTF	TGCGCCAGCAGCTTGGGACAGGGGAGCTCTGGGGCCAACGTCCTGACTTTC
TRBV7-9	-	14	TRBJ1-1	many	CASSLRGMNTEAFF	TGTGCCAGCAGCTTACGGGGGATGAACACTGAAGCTTTCTTT
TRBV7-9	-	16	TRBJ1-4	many	CASQSLTSLTDEKLFF	TGTGCCAGCCAGTCCCTTACCAGCCTAACGGATGAAAAACTGTTTTTT
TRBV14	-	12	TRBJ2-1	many	CASSHWDGTQFF	TGTGCCAGCAGCCACTGGGACGGCACGCAGTTCTTC
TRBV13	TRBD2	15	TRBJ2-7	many	CASSPGLAGVNEQYF	TGTGCCAGCTCCCCGGGACTAGCGGGAGTAAACGAGCAGTACTTC